This T cell receptor beta chain derives from a study of T cells in Graves' hyperthyroidism and ophthalmopathy (dated by TCRdb to about 2019). Notes on the research overall: Peripheral blood samples were taken at initial diagnosis, before any treatment was given. The paper reports TCR Vbeta CDR3 sequencing of some 140 peripheral blood samples: some 44 ophthalmopathy, around 80 hyperthyroidism and around 17 progressor patients. The 100 discovery patients were divided at random into training and test sets in a 7:3 ratio. Whether ophthalmopathy could be predicted prospectively was tested in an independent validation cohort made up of under 20 hyperthyroidism patients plus 17 patients who later progressed to ophthalmopathy. To identify TCR V-J signatures that set the groups apart, the researchers used a discovery cohort of 90 to 100 patients, made up of around 42 with Graves' ophthalmopathy and some 60 with stable Graves' hyperthyroidism. After sampling, hyperthyroidism patients received methimazole starting at 30 mg daily, and ophthalmopathy patients received high-dose intravenous methylprednisolone. Thyroid tissue and blood T-cell repertoires from several Graves' hyperthyroidism patients were also compared in the study.

This clonotype was found many times. The antigen it binds to is not known. One base away there is no much larger clone; base qualities are not given. The TCR beta CDR3 regions were amplified from the RNA transcripts. A first-round RT-PCR of the TCR CDR3 used the HTBI primer set with the Qiagen OneStep RT-PCR kit. The libraries were constructed in a second round of multiplex PCR and then size-selected and purified. Sequencing of the libraries was done on an Illumina HiSeq2000 using paired-end 100 bp reads. The paper's processing steps were these. SOAPnuke was used to process the raw data, with reads discarded if the reads contained adapters or uncalled bases, had a mean Phred below 15, or lacked an exact constant-primer or identifier match. COPE v1.2.5 was used to merge the high-quality paired reads, and each unique nucleotide sequence was defined as a clonotype. MiTCR v1.1 was used to align the clonotypes against IMGT TRBV, TRBD and TRBJ reference segments. Analysis was restricted to V-J combinations with a frequency above 0.0001, which covered 98% to 99.2% of repertoires. A TCS score was defined as the ratio of F50 (clonal expansion) to E x V (chaos), with BLOSUM62-based TCRdist applied between CDR3 peptides within each V-J. Welch's t-statistics and random forest reduced around 550 V-J features to fewer than 15, which were used in a naive Bayes classifier (R e1071). Thyroid-blood repertoire similarity was quantified with the Morisita-Horn index. The public reads were run again by TCRdb, first through fastp at Q25 and then through MiXCR, and only productive beta chains were kept. Each entry merges the rows of one CDR3 protein and shows their most common DNA and genes. These V and J calls rely on TCRdb rather than the paper's analysis. In all, the sample holds around 610,000 distinct CDR3 sequences, and roughly 14% of those were seen once. Together, the top ten hold about 3.9% of the sample.

In the ophthalmopathy patients, disease was moderately to severely active, with a Clinical Activity Score of 3 or more, a NOSPECS grade of 4 or more, and a duration of less than 3 months. Any patient with an uncontrolled infection, another autoimmune disease, pregnancy or lactation was excluded. Diagnoses were based on clinical symptoms, serum thyroxine and TRAb, thyroid ultrasound and orbital computed tomography. PBMCs were separated from under 12 ml of fresh peripheral blood using Ficoll-Paque density gradient centrifugation. Total RNA was extracted using Trizol reagent, and RNA quality was assessed on an Agilent 2100 Bioanalyzer. Summary of the overall study and its limitations: During validation, the model predicted progression to ophthalmopathy a median of around 7 months ahead of onset, with 60% to 71% sensitivity and 72% to 80% specificity. Ophthalmopathy was separated from stable hyperthyroidism by a 13 V-J signature model, with roughly 88% sensitivity and roughly 81% specificity obtained in cross-validation and 80%/75% obtained in testing. Blood samples also contained most of the expanded thyroid clonotypes (frequency above 0.001), which suggests that blood repertoires may reflect thyroid immune responses. No statistical method was used to fix the sample size in advance, and group allocation was not hidden from the investigators.

The CDR3 starts with the cysteine, ends with the phenylalanine, and has 15 residues. The sequence is cut down to CDR3 DNA, 45 bases in frame from base 1. From a lookup of the germline V gene, CDR1 and CDR2 are MNHEY and SVGEGT. The junction carries 23 bases between V and J, which are trimmed by 8 bases and 7 bases respectively. Sequenced sample: blood. This TCR came from a woman in her 40s with Graves' ophthalmopathy. The chain employs TRBV6-2 or TRBV6-3 and TRBJ2-5; the D gene may be TRBD1 or TRBD2, since each aligns over 6 bases. CDR3 protein: CASRTSSSGGGTQYF. DNA sequence: TGTGCCAGCCGTACCTCATCCAGCGGAGGGGGGACCCAGTACTTC.